These T cell receptor beta chains were read from a single sample in a study of a mutant IDH1 vaccine in newly diagnosed glioma. No antigens are known for them. Generated by immunoSEQ multiplex PCR, the TCRdb table keeps only in-frame clones and is missing some. The data contain 60,000 to 65,000 clones, less than 90% of them singletons. This specimen consisted of PBMCs, obtained from a glioma patient whose treatment included an IDH1 peptide vaccine. The receptors derive from a young man with glioma. The CDR3 runs from the conserved cysteine through the conserved F or W. Each record gives: V gene, clone size, D gene, J gene, CDR3 DNA, CDR3 protein. A D gene is named only where the DNA matches it firmly. Some rows mark clone size as missing; the rest say once, few, many or name a class of expanded clone.

TRBV5-1	few	-	TRBJ1-1	TGCGCCAGCAGCTACAATCTAATGAACACTGAAGCTTTCTTT	CASSYNLMNTEAFF
TRBV5-1	-	-	TRBJ2-2	TGCGCCAGCAGCTTATTACCGAGCGGGGAGCTGTTTTTT	CASSLLPSGELFF
TRBV5-5	-	-	TRBJ2-3	TGTGCCAGCTCACTCATTGATACGCAGTATTTT	CASSLIDTQYF
TRBV6-1	-	TRBD2	TRBJ2-5	TGTGCCAGCAGCCACTCCTGGGGGGGAGAGACCCAGTACTTC	CASSHSWGGETQYF
TRBV5-1	-	TRBD1	TRBJ1-6	TGCGCCAGCAGTTCGTTGACAGGGGAAGATAATTCACCCCTCCACTTT	CASSSLTGEDNSPLHF
TRBV25-1	once	TRBD2	TRBJ2-7	TGTGCCAGCAGTGATCTTGGAAACCGAGCGGGACAGTACTTC	CASSDLGNRAGQYF
TRBV6-6	-	TRBD1	TRBJ2-7	TGTGCCAGCAGTTACATGGGACAGAGTTACGAGCAGTACTTC	CASSYMGQSYEQYF
TRBV9	-	-	TRBJ1-3	TGTGCCAGCAGCGTATCGGGGGGCTTATCTGGAAACACCATATATTTT	CASSVSGGLSGNTIYF
TRBV13	-	-	TRBJ2-7	TGTGCCAGCAGCCCCAGGGCGTCCTACGAGCAGTACTTC	CASSPRASYEQYF
TRBV6-4	-	TRBD2	TRBJ2-1	TGTGCCAGCAGTGAGGCTAGCGGGGGGAACGATGAGCAGTTCTTC	CASSEASGGNDEQFF
TRBV9	-	-	TRBJ2-3	TGTGCCAGCAGCATATTAGGGGGCACAGATACGCAGTATTTT	CASSILGGTDTQYF
TRBV6-6	-	TRBD1	TRBJ1-5	TGTGCCAGCAGCTATGACAGGGTTAAGTCCCAGCATTTT	CASSYDRVKSQHF
TRBV19	-	-	TRBJ1-2	TGTGCCAGTAGTATTTCTTGGGGAAACTATGGCTACACCTTC	CASSISWGNYGYTF
TRBV28	-	TRBD2	TRBJ2-1	TGTGCCAGCAGTCTCCAACCGGGAGGCTCCTACAATGAGCAGTTCTTC	CASSLQPGGSYNEQFF
TRBV19	-	-	TRBJ1-5	TGTGCCAGTAGTACAACCCCCGGGGCTGGGAGCAATCAGCCCCAGCATTTT	CASSTTPGAGSNQPQHF
TRBV4-2	once	-	TRBJ1-2	TGTGCCAGCAGCCCCTACTGGACAGCTTACAACTATGGCTACACCTTC	CASSPYWTAYNYGYTF
TRBV5-1	-	TRBD1	TRBJ1-2	TGCGCCAGCAGCTTGGGGACAGGGGGCGGCTACACCTTC	CASSLGTGGGYTF
TRBV19	-	TRBD2	TRBJ2-5	TGTGCCAGTAGCGCTTGGCCGACTAGCGGGGAAGGCCGACGCAGATGGACCCAGTACTTC	CASSAWPTSGEGRRRWTQYF
TRBV13	-	-	TRBJ2-3	TGTGCCAGCAGCTCCTTAAGCACAGATACGCAGTATTTT	CASSSLSTDTQYF
TRBV13	-	-	TRBJ2-4	TGTGCCAGCAGACAGGGTTACGGCAAAAACATTCAGTACTTC	CASRQGYGKNIQYF
TRBV5-1	-	-	TRBJ2-2	TGCGCCAGCAGCACGGGTGGAACCGGGGAGCTGTTTTTT	CASSTGGTGELFF
TRBV25-1	-	-	TRBJ2-6	TGTGCCAGCAGTGAATTTTTACAGGCTAGCTCTGGGGCCAACGTCCTGACTTTC	CASSEFLQASSGANVLTF
TRBV2	-	-	TRBJ2-2	TGTGCCAGCAGCGGAGGGGGCACCGGGGAGCTGTTTTTT	CASSGGGTGELFF
TRBV5-1	-	-	TRBJ1-1	TGCGCCAGCAGCCTTCAACAGGGCCTGAACACTGAAGCTTTCTTT	CASSLQQGLNTEAFF
TRBV7-2	-	-	TRBJ2-5	TGTGCCAGCAGCTTTGGAGAGACCCAGTACTTC	CASSFGETQYF
TRBV5-1	-	-	TRBJ2-1	TGCGCCAGCAGCTCGGATCCTAGGAGAGAACGCTACAATGAGCAGTTCTTC	CASSSDPRRERYNEQFF
TRBV19	once	-	TRBJ2-7	TGTGCCAGTAGGAGGGGCGGCGAGCAGTACTTC	CASRRGGEQYF
TRBV9	-	-	TRBJ2-1	TGTGCCAGCAGCCGCCCGGAGCCACCCTACAATGAGCAGTTCTTC	CASSRPEPPYNEQFF
TRBV27	-	TRBD2	TRBJ2-6	TGTGCCAGCAGTTATAGCGGGGGTACCGGGGCCAACGTCCTGACTTTC	CASSYSGGTGANVLTF
TRBV7-9	-	-	TRBJ1-5	TGTGCCAGCAGCTTCCGGGGGCCAGGTGCAGAGGGCAATCAGCCCCAGCATTTT	CASSFRGPGAEGNQPQHF
TRBV5-4	few	-	TRBJ1-2	TGTGCCAGCAGCCGTAGGGCGACAGCCCTCAACTATGGCTACACCTTC	CASSRRATALNYGYTF
TRBV2	-	TRBD2	TRBJ2-2	TGTGCCAGCAGTGAAATTTACCCTCGGGGGGCCGGGGAGCTGTTTTTT	CASSEIYPRGAGELFF
TRBV6-6	-	-	TRBJ1-1	TGTGCCAGCAGTTACGGACAACCTGAAGCTTTCTTT	CASSYGQPEAFF
TRBV4-1	-	-	TRBJ2-7	TGCGCCAGCAGCCAACCGGACGGCGAGCAGTACTTC	CASSQPDGEQYF
TRBV7-8	-	-	TRBJ1-6	TGTGCCAGCAGCGAGACAGGCGTTAATAATTCACCCCTCCACTTT	CASSETGVNNSPLHF
TRBV18	once	-	TRBJ1-2	TGTGCCAGCTCACCACTAAAAGACGAGGAGGGCTACACCTTC	CASSPLKDEEGYTF
TRBV28	-	-	TRBJ1-1	TGTGCCAGCGGACGTCAGACTGAAGCTTTCTTT	CASGRQTEAFF
TRBV7-9	-	-	TRBJ2-5	TGTGCCAGCAGCTTAGAGGTTACACAGGGATTCCAAGAGACCCAGTACTTC	CASSLEVTQGFQETQYF
TRBV7-2	-	-	TRBJ2-7	TGTGCCAGCAGCTTAGGTACCATGATATACGAGCAGTACTTC	CASSLGTMIYEQYF
TRBV29-1	-	-	TRBJ2-2	TGCAGCGTTCTGGGGGGGAACACCGGGGAGCTGTTTTTT	CSVLGGNTGELFF
TRBV2	-	-	TRBJ2-1	TGTGCCACTCAACGGGCCTTCAATGAGCAGTTCTTC	CATQRAFNEQFF
TRBV18	-	-	TRBJ2-1	TGTGCCAGCTCACCACAGGATTCCCAAGGGAAGTTCTTC	CASSPQDSQGKFF
TRBV4-1	-	-	TRBJ2-3	TGCGCCAGCAGCCTCGTTGACAGCACAGATACGCAGTATTTT	CASSLVDSTDTQYF
TRBV27	-	-	TRBJ1-4	TGTGCCAGCAGAGATCTCGGGGTAAATGAAAAACTGTTTTTT	CASRDLGVNEKLFF
TRBV6-1	-	-	TRBJ1-2	TGTGCCAGCACTAGAGACAGGAGCACTAACTATGGCTACACCTTC	CASTRDRSTNYGYTF
TRBV12-5	-	TRBD1	TRBJ2-5	TGTGCTAGTGGTTTCAACCCGACAGGGGTAGTCCAAGAGACCCAGTACTTC	CASGFNPTGVVQETQYF
TRBV11-2	-	-	TRBJ1-6	TGTGCCAGCAGCGCAATTGGTTCACCCCTCCACTTT	CASSAIGSPLHF
TRBV5-1	-	-	TRBJ2-7	TGCGCCAGCAGCTTCCAGTCAAGCTCCTACGAGCAGTACTTC	CASSFQSSSYEQYF
TRBV27	-	TRBD1	TRBJ2-7	TGTGCCAGCAGTACGGGACAGGGACTCTCCTACGAGCAGTACTTC	CASSTGQGLSYEQYF
TRBV7-8	once	-	TRBJ1-5	TGTGCCAGCAGCTTAATGCCACCGACAGGAAGTAATCAGCCCCAGCATTTT	CASSLMPPTGSNQPQHF
TRBV7-9	-	-	TRBJ1-1	TGTGCCAGCAGCCCTAAGGGGGACACTGAAGCTTTCTTT	CASSPKGDTEAFF
TRBV30	once	TRBD1	TRBJ1-2	TGTGCCTGGAGTGCAGGGGGCGCCGGGGGCTACACCTTC	CAWSAGGAGGYTF
TRBV15	few	-	TRBJ1-5	TGTGCCACCAGCAGTCGAGATCAGCCCCAGCATTTT	CATSSRDQPQHF
TRBV6-1	once	-	TRBJ1-5	TGTGCCAGCAGTAGGGACTCCTATAGCAATCAGCCCCAGCATTTT	CASSRDSYSNQPQHF
TRBV6-5	-	-	TRBJ1-4	TGTGCCAGCAGCCTTTGGAGAGAGAATGAAAAACTGTTTTTT	CASSLWRENEKLFF